This TCR beta chain stems from a study of cytomegalovirus exposure and HLA in healthy donors. General observations from the study: Indistinguishability led to the exclusion of some V segments, TRBV6-2 and TRBV6-3 included. Links to common viral pathogens appeared, in a later analysis, for several of the most significant clusters.

With respect to this clone: Its target is not known.

Vbeta (60) and Jbeta (13) primers were used in the PCR. The repertoire was sequenced with immunoSEQ multiplex PCR; TCRdb's copy has only in-frame clones and lacks some. Of about 160,000 clones in the sample, approximately 75% were seen once. Per germline, CDR1 SGHAT and CDR2 FQDESV (reference sequence). The CDR3 has 14 residues. The V gene end was trimmed by 3 bases and the J gene end by 3 bases; junction bases not matched to a gene: 4. The donors gave bone marrow, and they were healthy. Sample: PBMCs. This sequence was found in a woman between 18 and 29 years old in good health and CMV-seronegative. This chain connects TRBV11-1 to TRBJ2-7, with TRBD1 identical over 8 bases. For the CDR3, the DNA is TGTGCCAGCAGCTTCGGTGGACAGGGCTACGAGCAGTACTTC. This encodes CASSFGGQGYEQYF.